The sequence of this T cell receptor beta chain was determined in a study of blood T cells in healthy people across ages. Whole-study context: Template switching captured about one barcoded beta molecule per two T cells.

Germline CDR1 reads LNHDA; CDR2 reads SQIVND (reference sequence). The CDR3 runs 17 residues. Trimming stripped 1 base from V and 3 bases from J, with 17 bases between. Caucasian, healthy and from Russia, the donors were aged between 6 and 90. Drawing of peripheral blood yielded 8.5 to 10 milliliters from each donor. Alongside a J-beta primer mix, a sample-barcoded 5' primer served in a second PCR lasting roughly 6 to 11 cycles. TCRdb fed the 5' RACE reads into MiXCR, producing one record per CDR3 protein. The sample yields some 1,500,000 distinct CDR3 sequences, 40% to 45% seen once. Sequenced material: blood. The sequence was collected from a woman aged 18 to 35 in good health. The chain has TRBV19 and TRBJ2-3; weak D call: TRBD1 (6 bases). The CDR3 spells CASSIVTGQTSTDTQYF. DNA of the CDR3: TGTGCCAGTAGTATAGTCACAGGGCAGACATCAACAGATACGCAGTATTTT.